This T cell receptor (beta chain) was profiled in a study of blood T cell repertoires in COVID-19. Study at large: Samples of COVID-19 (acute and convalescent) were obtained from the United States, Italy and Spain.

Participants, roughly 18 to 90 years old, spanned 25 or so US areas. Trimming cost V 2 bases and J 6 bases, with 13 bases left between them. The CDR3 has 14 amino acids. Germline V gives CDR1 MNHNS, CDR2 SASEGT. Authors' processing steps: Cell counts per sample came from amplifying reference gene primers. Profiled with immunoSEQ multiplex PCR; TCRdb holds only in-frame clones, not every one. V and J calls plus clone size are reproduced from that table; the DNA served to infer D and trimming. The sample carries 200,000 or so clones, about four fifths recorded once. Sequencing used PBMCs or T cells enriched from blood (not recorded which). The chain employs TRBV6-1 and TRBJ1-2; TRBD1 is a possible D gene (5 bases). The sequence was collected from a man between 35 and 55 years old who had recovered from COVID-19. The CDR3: CASSEKSAGNGYTF. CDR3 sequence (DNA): TGTGCCAGCAGTGAAAAATCGGCAGGGAATGGCTACACCTTC.